This is a list of T cell receptor beta chains from one sample in a study of T-cell reconstitution after alpha-beta-depleted transplantation in children. MiXCR, applied by TCRdb to the PCR reads, yields one record per CDR3 protein. This sample has some 600,000 distinct CDR3 sequences, with around 16% found just once. Sequenced material: PBMCs from the stem cell graft donor, taken from the stem cell graft. The receptors come from a human donor who donated a stem cell graft to a child with acute myeloid leukemia. The CDR3 runs from the conserved cysteine through the conserved F or W. Fields, in order: CDR3 DNA, CDR3 protein, J gene, clone size, D gene, V gene. The D gene is left open where the match is weak. A clone size is listed for some rows: how often the clone was seen (once, few, many), or a class if it is expanded.

TGTGCCAGCTCACCCACCGAGGCGGGGATAGGCACAGATACGCAGTATTTT,CASSPTEAGIGTDTQYF,TRBJ2-3,few,NA,TRBV18
TGTGCCACCAGTGATCCCAGCACAAGCACAGATACGCAGTATTTT,CATSDPSTSTDTQYF,TRBJ2-3,NA,NA,TRBV24-1
TGCAGTGCTAGGTTTGATGAGCGGCCTGCTGAAGCTTTCTTT,CSARFDERPAEAFF,TRBJ1-1,many,NA,TRBV20-1
TGCAGCGTTGGACAGGGAAACACCGGGGAGCTGTTTTTT,CSVGQGNTGELFF,TRBJ2-2,many,TRBD1,TRBV29-1
TGTGCCAGCAGTTTTCTTACCGGGACCCAGCATTTT,CASSFLTGTQHF,TRBJ1-5,few,NA,TRBV12-3/TRBV12-4
TGTGCCAGCAGTGGGGACCCCTCCTACGAGCAGTACTTC,CASSGDPSYEQYF,TRBJ2-7,many,NA,TRBV27
TGCAGTGCTCCGCCGACAGACAATGAGCAGTTCTTC,CSAPPTDNEQFF,TRBJ2-1,many,NA,TRBV20-1
TGCAGTGTCGTCCGTGATCTCAATCAGCCCCAGCATTTT,CSVVRDLNQPQHF,TRBJ1-5,many,NA,TRBV20-1
TGTGCCAGCAAAGAGGACAACACCGGGGAGCTGTTTTTT,CASKEDNTGELFF,TRBJ2-2,NA,NA,TRBV6-5
TGTGCCACCGCCGGGACAGGGCTCTATAATTCACCCCTCCACTTT,CATAGTGLYNSPLHF,TRBJ1-6,many,TRBD1,TRBV10-3
TGTGCCAGCCTCGCGGGACTTACCAATGAGCAGTTCTTC,CASLAGLTNEQFF,TRBJ2-1,few,NA,TRBV12-3/TRBV12-4
TGCAGTGCTGGCGGGACTAGCGGGGGACAAGATACGCAGTATTTT,CSAGGTSGGQDTQYF,TRBJ2-3,NA,TRBD2,TRBV20-1
TGCGCCAGCAGCTTGGATCGCGTGCTGTTTTTT,CASSLDRVLFF,TRBJ2-2,many,NA,TRBV5-1
TGTGCCAGCACCCCTACCCCGGACAGGAGATACGAGCAGTACTTC,CASTPTPDRRYEQYF,TRBJ2-7,few,TRBD1,TRBV7-3
TGTGCTAGTGGTTTGGCGTGGGACAACAATGAGCAGTTCTTC,CASGLAWDNNEQFF,TRBJ2-1,few,NA,TRBV12-5
TGTGCCAGCAGTAGTTCGAGGGGGCGGATGAACACTGAAGCTTTCTTT,CASSSSRGRMNTEAFF,TRBJ1-1,few,TRBD1,TRBV6-5
TGCGCCAGCAGCCCAGACAGGGAACGATACAATGAGCAGTTCTTC,CASSPDRERYNEQFF,TRBJ2-1,NA,TRBD1,TRBV5-1
TGCAGTGCTAGAGATCCGATCGGGTTAGGAGGCTACACCTTC,CSARDPIGLGGYTF,TRBJ1-2,many,NA,TRBV20-1
TGTGCCAGCAGTGCTACGTGGGGGGGAGGTGAAAAACTGTTTTTT,CASSATWGGGEKLFF,TRBJ1-4,NA,NA,TRBV12-3/TRBV12-4
TGTGCCAGCAGCCCGCCGGGACAGTATACTGGCTACACCTTC,CASSPPGQYTGYTF,TRBJ1-2,NA,TRBD1,TRBV11-2
TGTGCCAGCAGTTTAGCGCCAAGGGACAGAGGAGCTTTCTTT,CASSLAPRDRGAFF,TRBJ1-1,few,TRBD1,TRBV12-3/TRBV12-4
TGTGCCAGCAGCTTAGGGAGCCGCGGTTGGGAGACCCAGTACTTC,CASSLGSRGWETQYF,TRBJ2-5,many,NA,TRBV5-6
TGTGCCAGCAGCTTGAGGGGACCCTTCGGCTATGGCTACACCTTC,CASSLRGPFGYGYTF,TRBJ1-2,NA,NA,TRBV5-8
TGCAGTGCTAGAGCCCGACTAGCGGGGGGCCAAAATGAGCAGTTCTTC,CSARARLAGGQNEQFF,TRBJ2-1,many,TRBD2,TRBV20-1
TGTGCCAGCAGCGTCGGGACACGGAACACTGAAGCTTTCTTT,CASSVGTRNTEAFF,TRBJ1-1,few,NA,TRBV5-5
TGTGCCAGCGGCAGGGTGAACACTGAAGCTTTCTTT,CASGRVNTEAFF,TRBJ1-1,few,NA,TRBV3-1
TGTGCCAGCAGCGGGGGACAGAGCGAAGAGACCCAGTACTTC,CASSGGQSEETQYF,TRBJ2-5,NA,TRBD1,TRBV13
TGCGCCAGCAGCCTTATAGATTTCCAAGAGACCCAGTACTTC,CASSLIDFQETQYF,TRBJ2-5,few,NA,TRBV5-1
TGCGCCAGCAGCCAACAACAGGTAATCCAGCCCCAGCATTTT,CASSQQQVIQPQHF,TRBJ1-5,few,NA,TRBV4-1
TGCGCCAGCAGCTCACAGGGGTCGGGACAGCCCCAGCATTTT,CASSSQGSGQPQHF,TRBJ1-5,NA,TRBD1,TRBV4-1
TGTGCCAGCAGTTTAGGGTGGAATTCACCCCTCCACTTT,CASSLGWNSPLHF,TRBJ1-6,many,NA,TRBV12-3/TRBV12-4
TGTGCCAGCATAAAGGCGGCGGGGGATAGCAATCAGCCCCAGCATTTT,CASIKAAGDSNQPQHF,TRBJ1-5,NA,NA,TRBV12-3/TRBV12-4
TGCAGTGCTAGGAATTCTTGGGACAGCCGTTACACCTTC,CSARNSWDSRYTF,TRBJ1-2,many,TRBD1,TRBV20-1
TGCGCCAGCAGCTTGAATCTGGGGGCGAACACCGGGGAGCTGTTTTTT,CASSLNLGANTGELFF,TRBJ2-2,many,NA,TRBV5-1
TGTGCCATCAGTGTGCGAACGGATAATGAGCAGTTCTTC,CAISVRTDNEQFF,TRBJ2-1,many,NA,TRBV10-3
TGTGCCACCAGCAGGGCAAATCAGCCCCAGCATTTT,CATSRANQPQHF,TRBJ1-5,many,NA,TRBV15
TGCAGCGTTGAAGCGACGGGACCTCCCTATGGCTACACCTTC,CSVEATGPPYGYTF,TRBJ1-2,many,NA,TRBV29-1
TGCAGCGTCGCCCCGGGGGATACGCAGTATTTT,CSVAPGDTQYF,TRBJ2-3,many,NA,TRBV29-1
TGCAGCGTCACGTACAGCTACGAGCAGTACTTC,CSVTYSYEQYF,TRBJ2-7,many,NA,TRBV29-1
TGCAGCGTTGAAGAGGTGACAGAGACCTACAATGAGCAGTTCTTC,CSVEEVTETYNEQFF,TRBJ2-1,many,NA,TRBV29-1
TGTGCCAGCAGCGGGGGACGGACCTATGGCTACACCTTC,CASSGGRTYGYTF,TRBJ1-2,NA,NA,TRBV5-5
TGTGCCAGCAGCTTAGACGGGGGGCCGGGTGAAAAACTGTTTTTT,CASSLDGGPGEKLFF,TRBJ1-4,NA,NA,TRBV7-2
TGCGCCAGCAGCCCTACACAGTCAATCTATGGCTACACCTTC,CASSPTQSIYGYTF,TRBJ1-2,NA,NA,TRBV5-1
TGTGCCAGCAGCTTAGCGGGGGGGCCGGGCTACGAGCAGTACTTC,CASSLAGGPGYEQYF,TRBJ2-7,many,NA,TRBV7-2
TGTGCCAGCAGCCGGACATGGCCCCCTTACGAGCAGTACTTC,CASSRTWPPYEQYF,TRBJ2-7,NA,NA,TRBV6-1
TGTGCCAGCAGCCACCCTCCGGGACTAGCGGGGCCTCACCAAGAGACCCAGTACTTC,CASSHPPGLAGPHQETQYF,TRBJ2-5,NA,TRBD2,TRBV4-2